This TCR beta chain was captured by sequencing in a study of T-cell memory formation after mild COVID-19. Study-level findings and limits: Among clones contracting day 15 to 85, CD4/CD8 was balanced, whereas later expanders leaned CD4+. Day 37-peaking second-wave clones had unconfirmed SARS-CoV-2 specificity.

Germline-derived CDR1 and CDR2 are SGHRS and YFSETQ. The CDR3 has 14 amino acids. The V gene lost 6 bases and the J gene lost 10 bases, with 21 bases spanning the gap. Each CDR3 protein gets one entry after TCRdb re-called the 5' RACE reads with MiXCR. The data show 65,000 to 95,000 distinct CDR3 sequences, with roughly 13% seen just once and 41% held by the top ten. As concerns this clonotype: Its specificity is not known.

The source is a man aged 18-30 years who had mild COVID-19 (a few samples of this study predate the infection). Cell type and time point are not known. Sample: PBMCs or a T cell subset sorted from them (not recorded which). The chain has TRBV5-1 and TRBJ2-3, with D possibly being TRBD2 (6 bases). The CDR3 region has the DNA TGCGCCAGCAAAAAGTTAGCGGAAACGGCCTCGCAGTATTTT. This encodes CASKKLAETASQYF.